This T cell receptor beta chain was observed in a study of control samples from healthy donors and cancer patients. Trimming cost V 6 bases and J 4 bases, with 16 bases left between them. This CDR3 spans 15 amino acids. CDR1 is MNHEY and CDR2 is SVGAGI in the germline V gene. Produced via immunoSEQ multiplex PCR; TCRdb's table is partial and in-frame only. The data hold 95,000 to 130,000 clones, with roughly 91% observed a single time. This clone was detected only once. The clonotype originates from a woman aged 70 to 79 in good health. The sequenced material came from blood. V usage is TRBV6-5 and J usage is TRBJ1-3, with D perhaps matching TRBD1 (6 bases). In DNA, the CDR3 is TGTGCCAGCAGACATGTCCGGGACAACGGAAACACCATATATTTT. This sequence encodes CASRHVRDNGNTIYF.